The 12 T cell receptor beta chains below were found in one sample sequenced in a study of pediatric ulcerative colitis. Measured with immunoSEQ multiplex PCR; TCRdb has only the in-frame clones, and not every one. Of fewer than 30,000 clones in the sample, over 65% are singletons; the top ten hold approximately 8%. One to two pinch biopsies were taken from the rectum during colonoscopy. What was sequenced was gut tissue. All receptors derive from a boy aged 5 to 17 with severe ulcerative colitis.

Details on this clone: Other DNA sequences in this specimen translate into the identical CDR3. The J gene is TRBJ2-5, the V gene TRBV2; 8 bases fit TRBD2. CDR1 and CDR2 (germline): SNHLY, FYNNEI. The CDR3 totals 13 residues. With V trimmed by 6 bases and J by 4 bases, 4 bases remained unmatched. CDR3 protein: CASRGLAGETQYF. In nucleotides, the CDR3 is TGTGCCAGCAGGGGCCTAGCGGGAGAGACCCAGTACTTC.

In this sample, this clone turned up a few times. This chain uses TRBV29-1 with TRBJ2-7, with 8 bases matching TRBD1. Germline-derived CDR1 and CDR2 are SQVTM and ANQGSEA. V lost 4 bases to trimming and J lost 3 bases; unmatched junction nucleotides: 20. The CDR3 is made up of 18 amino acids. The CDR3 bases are TGCAGCGTTGTTGTCACAGGGGGAGATACTAGCTCGTGCTACGAGCAGTACTTC. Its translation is CSVVVTGGDTSSCYEQYF.

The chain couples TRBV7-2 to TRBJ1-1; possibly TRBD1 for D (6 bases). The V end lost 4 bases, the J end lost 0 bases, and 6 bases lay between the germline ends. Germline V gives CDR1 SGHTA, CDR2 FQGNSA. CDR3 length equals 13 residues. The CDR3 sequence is CASSYRVNTEAFF. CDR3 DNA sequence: TGTGCCAGCAGCTACAGGGTGAACACTGAAGCTTTCTTT.

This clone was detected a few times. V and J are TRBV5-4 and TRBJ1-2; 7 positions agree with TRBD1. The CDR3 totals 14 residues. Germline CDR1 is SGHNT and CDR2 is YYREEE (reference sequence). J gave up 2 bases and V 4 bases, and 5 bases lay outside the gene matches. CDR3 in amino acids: CASSSLQGNYGYTF. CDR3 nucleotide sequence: TGTGCCAGCAGCAGTCTACAGGGGAACTATGGCTACACCTTC. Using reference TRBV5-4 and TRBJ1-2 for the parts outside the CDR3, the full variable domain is ETGVTQSPTHLIKTRGQQVTLRCSSQSGHNTVSWYQQALGQGPQFIFQYYREEENGRGNFPPRFSGLQFPNYSSELNVNALELDDSALYLCASSSLQGNYGYTFGSGTRLTVV.

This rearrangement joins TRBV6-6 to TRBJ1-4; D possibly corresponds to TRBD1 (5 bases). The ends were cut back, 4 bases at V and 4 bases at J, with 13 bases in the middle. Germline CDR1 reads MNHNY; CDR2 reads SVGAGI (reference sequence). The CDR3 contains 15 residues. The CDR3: CASSSRGRGNEKLFF. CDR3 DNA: TGTGCCAGCAGTTCCCGCGGGAGGGGTAATGAAAAACTGTTTTTT.

Written as DNA, the CDR3 is TGTGCCAGCAGGAACGTAGGGACGGATGAGCAGTTCTTC. This translates into CASRNVGTDEQFF. This rearrangement joins TRBV27 to TRBJ2-1; D might be TRBD1 or TRBD2, each matching 5 bases. Trimming pared 6 bases from V and 8 bases from J, leaving 14 bases between. This CDR3 is built from 13 residues. Germline CDR1 is MNHEY and CDR2 is SMNVEV (reference sequence).

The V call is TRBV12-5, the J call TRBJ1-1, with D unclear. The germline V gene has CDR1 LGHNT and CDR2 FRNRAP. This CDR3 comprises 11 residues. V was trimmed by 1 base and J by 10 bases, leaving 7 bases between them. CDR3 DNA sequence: TGTGCTAGTGGTTTGGGGCTGTCAGCTTTCTTT. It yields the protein CASGLGLSAFF. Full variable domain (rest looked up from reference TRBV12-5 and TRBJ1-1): DARVTQTPRHKVTEMGQEVTMRCQPILGHNTVFWYRQTMMQGLELLAYFRNRAPLDDSGMPKDRFSAEMPDATLATLKIQPSEPRDSAVYFCASGLGLSAFFGQGTRLTVV.

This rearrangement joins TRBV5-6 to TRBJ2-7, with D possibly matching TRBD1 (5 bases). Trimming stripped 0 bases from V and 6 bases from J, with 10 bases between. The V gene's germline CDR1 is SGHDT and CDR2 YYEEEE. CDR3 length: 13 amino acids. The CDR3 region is CASSLGGRREQYF. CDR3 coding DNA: TGTGCCAGCAGCTTGGGGGGCAGACGCGAGCAGTACTTC.

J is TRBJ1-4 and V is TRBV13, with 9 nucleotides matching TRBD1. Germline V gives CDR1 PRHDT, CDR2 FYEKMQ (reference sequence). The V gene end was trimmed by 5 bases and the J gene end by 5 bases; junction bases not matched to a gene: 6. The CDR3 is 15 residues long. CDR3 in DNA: TGTGCCAGCAGCAGACGGGACAGGGTCAATGAAAAACTGTTTTTT. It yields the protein CASSRRDRVNEKLFF.

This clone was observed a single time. The CDR3 sequence: CAWTGNWAGNTIYF. CDR3 in DNA: TGTGCCTGGACGGGGAACTGGGCCGGAAACACCATATATTTT. V and J are TRBV30 and TRBJ1-3; D ambiguous. CDR1 is GTSNPN and CDR2 is SVGIG in the germline V gene (reference sequence). The CDR3 runs to 14 residues. V gave up 4 bases and J gave up 4 bases, with 14 bases separating them.

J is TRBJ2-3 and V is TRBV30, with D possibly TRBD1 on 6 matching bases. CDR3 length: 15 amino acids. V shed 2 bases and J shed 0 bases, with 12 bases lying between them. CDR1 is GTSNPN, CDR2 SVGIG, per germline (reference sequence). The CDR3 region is CAWSTPTGSTDTQYF. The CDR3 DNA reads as TGTGCCTGGAGTACCCCGACAGGAAGCACAGATACGCAGTATTTT. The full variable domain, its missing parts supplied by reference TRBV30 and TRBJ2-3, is SQTIHQWPATLVQPVGSPLSLECTVEGTSNPNLYWYRQAAGRGLQLLFYSVGIGQISSEVPQNLSASRPQDRQFILSSKKLLLSDSGFYLCAWSTPTGSTDTQYFGPGTRLTVL.

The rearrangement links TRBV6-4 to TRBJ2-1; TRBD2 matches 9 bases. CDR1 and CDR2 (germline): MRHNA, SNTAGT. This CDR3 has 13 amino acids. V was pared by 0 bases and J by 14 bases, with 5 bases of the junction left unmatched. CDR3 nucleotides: TGTGCCAGCAGTGACTCGGATAGCGGGAGAAAGTTCTTC. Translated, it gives CASSDSDSGRKFF.